This T cell receptor beta chain was sequenced for a study of vaccination and CD4 T cells after COVID-19. An Oncomine TCR Beta short-read assay was used to sequence the DNA from cultured CD4+ T cells. TCRdb re-called the PCR reads through MiXCR, storing one row per CDR3 protein. The table records 9,500 to 15,000 distinct CDR3 sequences, 45% to 50% of them present only once. Treatment noted: approximately nine-day PBMC culture with coronavirus spike peptide pools or control peptides (ViraFEST assay). With peptide pools, ViraFEST first expanded antigen-specific T cells and afterwards sequenced their TCRs. Following a culture period (around nine days), negative selection was used to isolate CD4+ T cells. There are 13 residues in the CDR3. V lost 0 bases and J 3 bases, leaving 6 bases between the germline ends. Germline V lookup: CDR1 LNHNV, CDR2 YYDKDF (reference sequence). Points on this clonotype: No antigen is known for it.

The sequence came from a human donor who had recovered from COVID-19. Sequenced input: CD4+ T cells from blood, cultured in vitro. V usage is TRBV15 and J usage is TRBJ2-7, with a possible D match to TRBD1 (5 bases). CDR3 DNA sequence: TGTGCCACCAGCAGAGAGGGGCGCTACGAGCAGTACTTC. It is translated as CATSREGRYEQYF.